This TCR beta chain was retrieved from a study of vaccination effects on CD4 cells after COVID-19. Ahead of sequencing, the ViraFEST assay grew antigen-specific CD4+ T cells using viral peptide pools. Subsequent to a culture period of more than 9 days, CD4+ T cells were isolated. Participants completed two doses of the BNT162b2 or mRNA-1273 vaccine. Study results and caveats: Researchers report that only 1 of 255 vaccine-induced clones in healthy vaccinees cross-reacted with common cold coronaviruses. Substantial clonal contraction characterized both infection- and vaccine-induced clones late after vaccination.

Turning to this clone: The antigen remains undetermined. The same CDR3 also results from other DNA sequences found in this sample.

Profiled with immunoSEQ multiplex PCR; TCRdb holds only in-frame clones, not every one. The table has roughly 71,000 clones, approximately 80% seen once. Germline-derived CDR1 and CDR2 are KGHDR and SFDVKD. This CDR3 region has 15 residues. Trimming shortened V by 3 bases and J by 1 base, and 11 bases separated the two germline ends. This receptor was identified in a human donor who received a COVID-19 vaccine. The sequencing here drew on CD4+ T cells from PBMCs cultured with HCoV-229E spike peptides, taken after COVID-19 vaccination. The gene calls are TRBV24-1 and TRBJ1-1; unclear D gene. The CDR3 protein is CATSDPRTGNTEAFF. The DNA of the CDR3 is TGTGCCACCAGTGATCCACGGACGGGGAACACTGAAGCTTTCTTT.